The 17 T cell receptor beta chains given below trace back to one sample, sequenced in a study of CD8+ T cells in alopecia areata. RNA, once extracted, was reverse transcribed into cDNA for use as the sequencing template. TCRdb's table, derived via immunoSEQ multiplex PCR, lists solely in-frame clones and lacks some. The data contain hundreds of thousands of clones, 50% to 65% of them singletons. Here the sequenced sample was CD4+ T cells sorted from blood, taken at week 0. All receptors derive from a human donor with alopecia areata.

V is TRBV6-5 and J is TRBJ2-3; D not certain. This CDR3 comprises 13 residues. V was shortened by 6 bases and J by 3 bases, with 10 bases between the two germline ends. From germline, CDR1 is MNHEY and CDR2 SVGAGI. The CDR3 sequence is CASRPTWTDTQYF. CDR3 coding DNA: TGTGCCAGCAGGCCCACCTGGACAGATACGCAGTATTTT.

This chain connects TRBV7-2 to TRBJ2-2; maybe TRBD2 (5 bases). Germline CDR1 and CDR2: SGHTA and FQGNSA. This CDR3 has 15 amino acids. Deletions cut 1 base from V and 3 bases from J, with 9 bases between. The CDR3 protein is CASSLVAGHTGELFF. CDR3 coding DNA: TGTGCCAGCAGCTTAGTTGCGGGTCACACCGGGGAGCTGTTTTTT.

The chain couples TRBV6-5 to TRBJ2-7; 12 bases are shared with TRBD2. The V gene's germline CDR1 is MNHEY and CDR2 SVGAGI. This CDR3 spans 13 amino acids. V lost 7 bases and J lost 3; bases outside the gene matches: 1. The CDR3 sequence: CASKGLAGYEQYF. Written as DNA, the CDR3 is TGTGCCAGCAAGGGACTAGCGGGCTACGAGCAGTACTTC.

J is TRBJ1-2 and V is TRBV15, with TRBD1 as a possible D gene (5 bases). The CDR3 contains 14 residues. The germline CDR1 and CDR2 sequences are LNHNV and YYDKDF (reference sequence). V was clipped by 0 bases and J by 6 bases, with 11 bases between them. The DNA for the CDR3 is TGTGCCACCAGCAGAGATAGGGGCAGCCATGGCTACACCTTC. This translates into CATSRDRGSHGYTF.

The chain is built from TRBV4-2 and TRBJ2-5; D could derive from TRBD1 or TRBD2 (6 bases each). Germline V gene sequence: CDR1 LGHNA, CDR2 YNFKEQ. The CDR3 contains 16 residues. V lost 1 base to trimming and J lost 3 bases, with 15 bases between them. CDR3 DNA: TGTGCCAGCAGCCAAGTTTCCTCGGAGGGGGAAGAGACCCAGTACTTC. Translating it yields CASSQVSSEGEETQYF.

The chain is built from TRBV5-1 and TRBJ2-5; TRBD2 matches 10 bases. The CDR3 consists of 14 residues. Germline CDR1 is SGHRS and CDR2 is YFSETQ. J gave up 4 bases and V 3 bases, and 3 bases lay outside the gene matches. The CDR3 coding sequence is TGCGCCAGCAGCTCCGGGACTAGCGCAGAGACCCAGTACTTC. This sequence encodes CASSSGTSAETQYF.

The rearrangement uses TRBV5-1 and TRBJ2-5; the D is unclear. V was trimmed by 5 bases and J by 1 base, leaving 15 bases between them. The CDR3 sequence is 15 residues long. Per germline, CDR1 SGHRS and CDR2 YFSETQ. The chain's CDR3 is CASSKTPTTQETQYF. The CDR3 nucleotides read TGCGCCAGCAGTAAGACTCCGACCACCCAAGAGACCCAGTACTTC.

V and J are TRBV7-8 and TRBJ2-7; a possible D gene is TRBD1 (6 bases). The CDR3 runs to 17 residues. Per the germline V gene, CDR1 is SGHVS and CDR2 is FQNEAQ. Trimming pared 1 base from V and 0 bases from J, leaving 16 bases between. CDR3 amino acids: CASSLGQYRESSYEQYF. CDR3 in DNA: TGTGCCAGCAGCTTAGGGCAATACAGGGAGAGCTCCTACGAGCAGTACTTC.

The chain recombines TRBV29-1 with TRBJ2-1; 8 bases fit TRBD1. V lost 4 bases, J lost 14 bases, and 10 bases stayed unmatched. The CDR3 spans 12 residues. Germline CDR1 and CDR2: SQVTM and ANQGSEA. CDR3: CSVAQDRARKFF. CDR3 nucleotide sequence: TGCAGCGTTGCACAGGACAGGGCACGGAAGTTCTTC.

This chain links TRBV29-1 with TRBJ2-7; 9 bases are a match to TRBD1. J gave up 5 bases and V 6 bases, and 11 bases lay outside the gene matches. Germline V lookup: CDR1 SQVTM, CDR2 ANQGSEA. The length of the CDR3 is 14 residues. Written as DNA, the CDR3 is TGCAGCGTGAAATCCCGGGACAGGGTACACGAGCAGTACTTC. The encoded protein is CSVKSRDRVHEQYF.

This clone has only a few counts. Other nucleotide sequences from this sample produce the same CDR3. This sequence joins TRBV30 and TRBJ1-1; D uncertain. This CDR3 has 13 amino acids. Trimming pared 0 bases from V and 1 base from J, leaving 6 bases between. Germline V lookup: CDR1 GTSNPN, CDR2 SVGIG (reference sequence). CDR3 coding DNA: TGTGCCTGGAGTGTACAGCCGAACACTGAAGCTTTCTTT. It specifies CAWSVQPNTEAFF.

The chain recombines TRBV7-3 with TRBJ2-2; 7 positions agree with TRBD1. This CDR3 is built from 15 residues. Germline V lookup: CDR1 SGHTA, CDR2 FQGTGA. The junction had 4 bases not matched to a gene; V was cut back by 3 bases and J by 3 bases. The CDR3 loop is CASSFDDRDTGELFF. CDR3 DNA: TGTGCCAGCAGCTTCGACGACAGGGACACCGGGGAGCTGTTTTTT.

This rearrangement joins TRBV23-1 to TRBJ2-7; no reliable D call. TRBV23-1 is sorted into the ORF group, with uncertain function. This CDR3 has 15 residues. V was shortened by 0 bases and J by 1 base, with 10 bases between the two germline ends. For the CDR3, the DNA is TGCGCCAGCAGTCAATCCCGTATGCGGTCCTACGAGCAGTACTTC. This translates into CASSQSRMRSYEQYF.

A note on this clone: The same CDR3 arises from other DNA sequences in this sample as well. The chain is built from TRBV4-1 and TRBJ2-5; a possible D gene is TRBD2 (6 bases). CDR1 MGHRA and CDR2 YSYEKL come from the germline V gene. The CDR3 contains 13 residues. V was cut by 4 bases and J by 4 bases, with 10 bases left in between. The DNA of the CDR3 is TGCGCCAGCAGCCGACTAGAGGTAGAGACCCAGTACTTC. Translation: CASSRLEVETQYF.

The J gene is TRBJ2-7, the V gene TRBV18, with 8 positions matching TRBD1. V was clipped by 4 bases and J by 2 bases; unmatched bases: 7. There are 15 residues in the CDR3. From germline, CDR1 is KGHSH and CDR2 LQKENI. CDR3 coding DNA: TGTGCCAGCTCACTCGCGGGACAGGCAGCCTACGAGCAGTACTTC. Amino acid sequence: CASSLAGQAAYEQYF.

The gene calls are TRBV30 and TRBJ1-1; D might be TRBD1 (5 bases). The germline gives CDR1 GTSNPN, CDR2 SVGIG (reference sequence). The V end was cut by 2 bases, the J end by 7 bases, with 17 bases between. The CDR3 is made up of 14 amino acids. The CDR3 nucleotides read TGTGCCTGGAGTTCGCCTTCTCAGGGAAATGAAGCTTTCTTT. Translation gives CAWSSPSQGNEAFF.

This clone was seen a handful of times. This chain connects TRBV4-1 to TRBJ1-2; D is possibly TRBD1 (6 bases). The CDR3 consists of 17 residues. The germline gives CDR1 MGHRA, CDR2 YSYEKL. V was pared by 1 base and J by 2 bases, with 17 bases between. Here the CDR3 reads CASSQGLGGRRNYGYTF. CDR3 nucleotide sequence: TGCGCCAGCAGCCAAGGTCTTGGGGGGCGCAGGAACTATGGCTACACCTTC.